This entry lists 27 T cell receptor beta chains sequenced from one sample in a study of blood T cell repertoires in COVID-19. The method was immunoSEQ multiplex PCR; TCRdb's version includes in-frame clones alone and lacks a portion of them. The sample records tens of thousands of clones, 75% to 95% being singletons. Sequenced input: peripheral blood. Source of these receptors: a human donor with active COVID-19. The donor label of this sample is uncertain.

The chain uses TRBV11-3 and TRBJ1-1; 10 nucleotides agree with TRBD1. Trimming at V came to 6 bases and at J to 5 bases, leaving 12 bases not matched to a gene. This CDR3 contains 16 residues. Germline CDR1 reads SGHNT; CDR2 reads YENEEA. CDR3 nucleotide sequence: TGTGCCAGCAGTTCATTCCGGGACAGGGGTGCAACTGAAGCTTTCTTT. As protein: CASSSFRDRGATEAFF.

The chain uses TRBV7-3 and TRBJ1-2, with D unresolved. The CDR3 totals 14 residues. Trimming cost V 5 bases and J 4 bases, with 14 bases left between them. Germline CDR1 reads SGHTA; CDR2 reads FQGTGA. The CDR3 protein is CASSKERQSYGYTF. In DNA form, the CDR3 reads TGTGCCAGCAGCAAGGAGCGCCAATCCTATGGCTACACCTTC.

V is TRBV6-5 and J is TRBJ2-7; tentatively, D is TRBD2 (5 bases). CDR1 MNHEY and CDR2 SVGAGI come from the germline V gene. The CDR3 has 14 residues. Trimming shortened V by 2 bases and J by 1 base, and 9 bases separated the two germline ends. The CDR3 DNA sequence: TGTGCCAGCAGTTACGGACTGTTATCCTACGAGCAGTACTTC. Its translation: CASSYGLLSYEQYF.

The chain has TRBV6-5 and TRBJ1-1; no clear D gene. Trimming took off 5 bases at V and 1 base at J, with 11 bases between the two ends. Germline-derived CDR1 and CDR2 are MNHEY and SVGAGI. The CDR3 sequence is 14 residues long. CDR3 amino acids: CASSHPHTNTEAFF. As DNA, the CDR3 is TGTGCCAGCAGTCACCCGCACACGAACACTGAAGCTTTCTTT.

The V gene is TRBV28, the J gene TRBJ1-5, with a weak D call TRBD1 (5 bases). The CDR3 sequence is 17 residues long. Germline-derived CDR1 and CDR2 are MDHEN and SYDVKM. V was shortened by 8 bases and J by 4 bases, with 24 bases between the two germline ends. The CDR3 DNA sequence: TGTGCCAGCGGAACCGGCCTCGGAGGGACCACAAATCAGCCCCAGCATTTT. This codes for CASGTGLGGTTNQPQHF.

The chain recombines TRBV9 with TRBJ2-5, with D tentatively TRBD1 (6 bases). Germline values: CDR1 SGDLS, CDR2 YYNGEE. The V gene lost 4 bases and the J gene lost 5 bases, with 12 bases spanning the gap. The length of the CDR3 is 13 residues. The CDR3 protein is CASSSRQGETQYF. The CDR3 DNA reads as TGTGCCAGCAGCTCTCGCCAGGGGGAGACCCAGTACTTC. Full variable domain (remainder filled in from reference TRBV9 and TRBJ2-5): DSGVTQTPKHLITATGQRVTLRCSPRSGDLSVYWYQQSLDQGLQFLIQYYNGEERAKGNILERFSAQQFPDLHSELNLSSLELGDSALYFCASSSRQGETQYFGPGTRLLVL.

V and J are TRBV7-9 and TRBJ2-6; 7 bases are a match to TRBD1. Germline CDR1 is SEHNR and CDR2 is FQNEAQ (reference sequence). This CDR3 has 15 amino acids. V shed 5 bases and J 2 bases; nucleotides not matched to a gene: 3. CDR3 nucleotides: TGTGCCAGCAGCCCACAGGGGACTGGGGCCAACGTCCTGACTTTC. Translated: CASSPQGTGANVLTF.

V and J are TRBV7-2 and TRBJ2-7, with 12 bases fitting TRBD1. There are 14 residues in the CDR3. Losses at the gene ends were 5 bases for V and 4 bases for J; bases not matched to a gene: 3. CDR1 SGHTA and CDR2 FQGNSA come from the germline V gene. The CDR3 region has the DNA TGTGCCAGCAGCCGGGACAGGGGGCTTTACGAGCAGTACTTC. Protein product: CASSRDRGLYEQYF.

V gene TRBV28 combines with J gene TRBJ2-3; D gene unclear. Germline V gives CDR1 MDHEN, CDR2 SYDVKM. V gave up 2 bases and J gave up 2 bases, with 8 bases separating them. The CDR3 spans 14 residues. For the CDR3, the DNA is TGTGCCAGCAGTTTACCCAGAAACACAGATACGCAGTATTTT. Translating gives CASSLPRNTDTQYF.

The rearrangement joins TRBV24-1 to TRBJ2-7; the match to TRBD2 covers 14 bases. The CDR3 has 15 residues. V lost 3 bases to trimming and J lost 6 bases; unmatched junction nucleotides: 3. Germline-derived CDR1 and CDR2 are KGHDR and SFDVKD. The CDR3 region is CATSDPGLAGGEQYF. The CDR3 DNA is TGTGCCACCAGTGATCCTGGACTAGCGGGAGGCGAGCAGTACTTC.

The rearrangement uses TRBV11-3 and TRBJ1-2; the D gene is possibly TRBD1 (5 bases). V was pared by 0 bases and J by 8 bases, with 10 bases between. Germline V lookup: CDR1 SGHNT, CDR2 YENEEA. The CDR3 spans 13 residues. CDR3 protein: CASSLDTGVGYTF. The CDR3 coding sequence is TGTGCCAGCAGCTTAGATACGGGGGTCGGCTACACCTTC.

The chain carries TRBV9 and TRBJ2-2; no reliable D call. Germline V lookup: CDR1 SGDLS, CDR2 YYNGEE. This CDR3 is 14 amino acids long. V lost 4 bases to trimming and J lost 8 bases, with 15 bases between them. The CDR3 nucleotides are TGTGCCAGCAGCCCCCTTGAGTTCCGGGGGGAGCTGTTTTTT. This sequence encodes CASSPLEFRGELFF.

The V call is TRBV5-4, the J call TRBJ2-7, with 7 bases lining up with TRBD1. V gave up 4 bases and J gave up 2 bases; unmatched junction bases: 12. The CDR3 loop spans 16 amino acids. Germline CDR1 SGHNT, CDR2 YYREEE (reference sequence). CDR3 loop: CASSPPGTAQTYEQYF. As DNA, the CDR3 is TGTGCCAGCAGCCCGCCCGGGACAGCCCAAACCTACGAGCAGTACTTC. Based on the CDR3 plus reference TRBV5-4 and TRBJ2-7, the full variable domain is ETGVTQSPTHLIKTRGQQVTLRCSSQSGHNTVSWYQQALGQGPQFIFQYYREEENGRGNFPPRFSGLQFPNYSSELNVNALELDDSALYLCASSPPGTAQTYEQYFGPGTRLTVT.

This chain joins TRBV28 and TRBJ1-5; maybe TRBD1 (5 bases). Germline CDR1 is MDHEN and CDR2 is SYDVKM. Trimming shortened V by 6 bases and J by 5 bases, and 17 bases separated the two germline ends. This CDR3 is 15 amino acids long. The CDR3 reads CASSYHQGSDQPQHF. The CDR3 DNA sequence: TGTGCCAGCAGCTATCACCAGGGATCAGATCAGCCCCAGCATTTT.

This chain uses TRBV27 with TRBJ2-7, with D maybe TRBD1 (6 bases). Germline values: CDR1 MNHEY, CDR2 SMNVEV (reference sequence). CDR3 size: 18 residues. V dropped 3 bases and J dropped 3 bases, with 24 bases sitting between them. The CDR3 DNA follows: TGTGCCAGCAGTTTGACGGTTCCCGGGGCAGGGGTCAGCTACGAGCAGTACTTC. Translation: CASSLTVPGAGVSYEQYF.

The gene calls are TRBV12-5 and TRBJ1-1, with D perhaps matching TRBD1 (5 bases). Germline V lookup: CDR1 LGHNT, CDR2 FRNRAP. The germline V and J ends were trimmed by 5 bases and 0 bases, with 13 bases remaining between them. This CDR3 has 15 amino acids. CDR3 in DNA: TGTGCTAGTGGTCATAAGACAGTTTTGAACACTGAAGCTTTCTTT. Amino acid sequence: CASGHKTVLNTEAFF.

This chain connects TRBV10-2 to TRBJ2-5; 15 bases fit TRBD2. Per the germline V gene, CDR1 is WSHSY and CDR2 is SAAADI. The V and J ends lost 6 bases and 0 bases, in that order; junction bases with no gene match: 2. The CDR3 runs 16 residues. The CDR3 loop reads CASRGTSGRNQETQYF. In DNA, the CDR3 is TGCGCCAGCAGGGGGACTAGCGGGAGGAACCAAGAGACCCAGTACTTC.

The rearrangement joins TRBV7-9 to TRBJ1-6; D not resolved. Germline V gene lookup returns CDR1 SEHNR and CDR2 FQNEAQ (reference sequence). V lost 5 bases and J 7 bases, leaving 15 bases between the germline ends. The CDR3 has 15 residues. Here the CDR3 DNA reads TGTGCCAGCAGCCCGTTAACAGCGGGCAATTCACCCCTCCACTTT. As protein: CASSPLTAGNSPLHF.

This clone was found once. J is TRBJ2-2 and V is TRBV30; D possibly corresponds to TRBD2 (6 bases). Germline lookup yields CDR1 GTSNPN and CDR2 SVGIG (reference sequence). This CDR3 comprises 17 residues. Trimming took 4 bases from V and 0 from J, leaving 18 bases between them. CDR3 sequence (DNA): TGTGCCTGGATCCTTAGCGGAAAACGTGCGAACACCGGGGAGCTGTTTTTT. The encoded protein is CAWILSGKRANTGELFF.

A few counts support this clone. The rearrangement joins TRBV2 to TRBJ1-1, with D unclear. Germline CDR1 and CDR2: SNHLY and FYNNEI. The CDR3 runs 11 residues. Trimming pared 7 bases from V and 0 bases from J, leaving 3 bases between. CDR3 DNA: TGTGCCAGCACTGTGAACACTGAAGCTTTCTTT. It codes for CASTVNTEAFF.

This clone occurred a few times. This rearrangement joins TRBV7-9 to TRBJ1-6, with D hard to call. Germline assignment: CDR1 SEHNR and CDR2 FQNEAQ (reference sequence). V shed 5 bases and J shed 9 bases, with 17 bases lying between them. The CDR3 covers 15 residues. The CDR3, as DNA: TGTGCCAGCAGCCCCTATTCGGCGGGCGTTTCACCCCTCCACTTT. It encodes CASSPYSAGVSPLHF.

The V and J genes are TRBV19 and TRBJ2-3; D perhaps matches TRBD2 (5 bases). V was trimmed by 10 bases and J by 8 bases, leaving 22 bases between them. CDR1 is LNHDA and CDR2 is SQIVND in the germline V gene (reference sequence). The CDR3 contains 14 residues. CDR3 in DNA: TGTGCCAAGTTATCGCCGGAGCGGCGTGTTACGCAGTATTTT. Translation gives CAKLSPERRVTQYF.

V is TRBV25-1 and J is TRBJ2-1; D gene ambiguous. This CDR3 region has 11 residues. Germline lookup yields CDR1 MGHDK and CDR2 SYGVNS. Trimming pared 4 bases from V and 8 bases from J, leaving 6 bases between. The CDR3 sequence: CASSVTYEQFF. CDR3 nucleotides: TGTGCCAGCAGTGTAACATATGAGCAGTTCTTC.

The chain carries TRBV14 and TRBJ1-3; D is undetermined. From germline, CDR1 is SGHDN and CDR2 FVKESK. Trimming shortened V by 2 bases and J by 0 bases, and 2 bases separated the two germline ends. This CDR3 has 13 residues. CDR3 sequence: CASSQYSGNTIYF. The CDR3 region has the DNA TGTGCCAGCAGCCAATACTCTGGAAACACCATATATTTT.

The V gene is TRBV5-1, the J gene TRBJ2-1; D call uncertain. The CDR3 has 11 amino acids. With 0 bases removed from V and 9 bases from J, the gap between germline ends came to 4 bases. The germline CDR1 and CDR2 sequences are SGHRS and YFSETQ. CDR3 protein: CASSLAVEQFF. The DNA for the CDR3 is TGCGCCAGCAGCTTGGCCGTTGAGCAGTTCTTC.

In DNA, the CDR3 is TGCAGCGTGTTGGGACAAATGAACACTGAAGCTTTCTTT. This sequence encodes CSVLGQMNTEAFF. V and J are TRBV29-1 and TRBJ1-1, with D possibly TRBD1 on 6 matching bases. The CDR3 runs 13 residues. The germline gives CDR1 SQVTM, CDR2 ANQGSEA. V was shortened by 6 bases and J by 0 bases, with 11 bases between the two germline ends.

In nucleotides, the CDR3 is TGTGCCAGCCTTTGGGCTAGCGGCACAGATACGCAGTATTTT. Translating it yields CASLWASGTDTQYF. The chain uses TRBV7-8 and TRBJ2-3, with D perhaps TRBD2 (6 bases). The germline V and J ends were trimmed by 8 bases and 1 base, with 13 bases remaining between them. The CDR3 is made up of 14 amino acids. CDR1 and CDR2 (germline): SGHVS, FQNEAQ.